This entry describes one T cell receptor (beta chain). The repertoire was sequenced with immunoSEQ multiplex PCR; TCRdb's copy has only in-frame clones and lacks some. The sample has about 250,000 clones, more than 70% seen once. This sample was included in a study of blood T cell repertoires in COVID-19. Sample: peripheral blood. This receptor was obtained from a man at least 80 years old with acute or convalescent COVID-19.

In DNA, the CDR3 is TGTGCCAGCAGCTCACCCGGGGGGGCGGAGAGGAACACTGAAGCTTTCTTT. Protein product: CASSSPGGAERNTEAFF. The chain carries TRBV3-1 (or the pseudogene TRBV3-2) and TRBJ1-1; TRBD1 might be the D (6 bases). CDR1 and CDR2 from the germline V gene are LGHDT and YNNKEL (reference sequence). The CDR3 has 17 residues. Trimming pared 5 bases from V and 1 base from J, leaving 20 bases between.